One TCR beta chain is described in this entry. TCRdb keeps only in-frame clones here, not all; method: immunoSEQ multiplex PCR. Among about 83,000 clones, approximately 84% were seen once, and the ten largest hold 7.3%. This sample was taken from a study of OX40 agonist ivuxolimab in advanced cancers. Study as a whole: Three patients showed partial responses: one hepatocellular carcinoma and two cutaneous melanoma cases.

CDR1 and CDR2 from the germline V gene are GTSNPN and SVGIG (reference sequence). The CDR3 totals 13 residues. V shed 3 bases and J shed 4 bases, with 12 bases lying between them. Specimen: CD4+ or CD8+ T cells sorted from blood, collected in a trial of the OX40 agonist ivuxolimab. The TCR comes from an adult with an advanced solid tumor such as melanoma, head and neck, liver or kidney cancer. The chain uses TRBV30 and TRBJ2-5; D is possibly TRBD2 (7 bases). The CDR3 DNA sequence: TGTGCCTGGAGCGGGGGGCGGAGAGAGACCCAGTACTTC. This gives the protein CAWSGGRRETQYF.